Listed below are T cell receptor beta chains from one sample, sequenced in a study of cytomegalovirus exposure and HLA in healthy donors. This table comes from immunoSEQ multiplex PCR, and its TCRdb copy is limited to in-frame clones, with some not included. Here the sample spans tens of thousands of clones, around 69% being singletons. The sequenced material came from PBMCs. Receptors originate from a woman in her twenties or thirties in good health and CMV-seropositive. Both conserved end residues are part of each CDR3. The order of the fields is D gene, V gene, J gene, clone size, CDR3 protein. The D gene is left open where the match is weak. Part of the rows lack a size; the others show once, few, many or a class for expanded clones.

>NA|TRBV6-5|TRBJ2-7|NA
CASSDSSSYEQYF
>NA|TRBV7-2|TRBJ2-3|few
CASSSMVGLPGSTQYF
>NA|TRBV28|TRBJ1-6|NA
CASDDLRDYSPLHF
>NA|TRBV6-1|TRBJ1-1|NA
CASSGSSAGNTEAFF
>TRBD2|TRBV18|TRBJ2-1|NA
CASSPPFSGVIEQFF
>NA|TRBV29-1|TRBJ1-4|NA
CSVGASGEKLFF
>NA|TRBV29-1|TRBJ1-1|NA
CSSSGQSNTEAFF
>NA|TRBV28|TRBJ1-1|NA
CASSPGHLNTEAFF
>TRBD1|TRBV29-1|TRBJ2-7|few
CSAGDREPYEQYF
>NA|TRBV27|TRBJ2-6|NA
CASSLEGTSSGANVLTF
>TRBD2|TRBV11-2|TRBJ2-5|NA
CASSLLAGETQYF
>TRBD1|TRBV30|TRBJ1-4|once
CAWSVRGTGGEKLFF
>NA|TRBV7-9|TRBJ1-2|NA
CASSLARGNYGYTF
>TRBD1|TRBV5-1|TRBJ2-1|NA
CASSRWTGLYNEQFF
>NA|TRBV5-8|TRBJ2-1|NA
CASSLRGKNNEQFF
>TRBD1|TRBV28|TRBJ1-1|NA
CASSSLTGAGTEAFF